The 29 T cell receptor beta chains listed next were all sequenced from one sample in a study of radiotherapy plus CTLA-4 blockade in lung cancer. TCRdb keeps only in-frame clones here, not all; method: immunoSEQ multiplex PCR. This sample has 62,000 or so clones, with roughly 85% found just once. The starting material was peripheral blood, obtained from a patient treated with radiotherapy plus ipilimumab. All receptors derive from a human donor with non-small cell lung cancer who had a complete response to radiotherapy plus ipilimumab.

This chain joins TRBV11-2 and TRBJ2-5; 7 bases fit TRBD1. From germline, CDR1 is SGHAT and CDR2 FQNNGV. Trimming cost V 5 bases and J 2 bases; bases outside gene matches: 5. The CDR3 covers 14 residues. The CDR3 region has the DNA TGTGCCAGCAGCCCCAGGACAGGTCAAGAGACCCAGTACTTC. Protein product: CASSPRTGQETQYF. Full variable domain (rest looked up from reference TRBV11-2 and TRBJ2-5): EAGVAQSPRYKIIEKRQSVAFWCNPISGHATLYWYQQILGQGPKLLIQFQNNGVVDDSQLPKDRFSAERLKGVDSTLKIQPAKLEDSAVYLCASSPRTGQETQYFGPGTRLLVL.

This clone was recorded once. V gene TRBV28 combines with J gene TRBJ1-5, with D unresolved. With 6 bases removed from V and 6 bases from J, the gap between germline ends came to 18 bases. Per germline, CDR1 MDHEN and CDR2 SYDVKM. CDR3 length: 15 residues. The CDR3 DNA is TGTGCCAGCAGCTCACCCTCGGTTGGTTCTCAGCCCCAGCATTTT. Its translation: CASSSPSVGSQPQHF.

This rearrangement joins TRBV10-3 to TRBJ1-1; possibly TRBD1 for D (5 bases). The CDR3 sequence is 16 residues long. Trimming stripped 4 bases from V and 4 bases from J, with 19 bases between. Germline CDR1 and CDR2: ENHRY and SYGVKD. The CDR3 coding sequence is TGTGCCATCAGTGTTTCTATGGTCAGGGCGAGCACTGAAGCTTTCTTT. Its protein product is CAISVSMVRASTEAFF.

As for this clone: Germline and junction disagree at one end, which may indicate a read error. This chain uses TRBV7-7 with TRBJ2-5, with 10 bases lining up with TRBD1. The CDR3 sequence is 13 residues long. Germline-derived CDR1 and CDR2 are SSHAT and FNYEAQ (reference sequence). CDR3 sequence reads: CASSLGQGKTQYF. Written as DNA, the CDR3 is TGTGCTAGCAGCTTGGGACAGGGGAAGACCCAGTACTTC.

This clone was found once. One junction end disagrees with the germline gene, perhaps due to a read error. This chain's CDR3 is CASSQGREGTGELFF. The CDR3 DNA sequence: TGTGCTAGCAGCCAAGGGAGAGAGGGCACCGGGGAGCTGTTTTTT. The chain joins TRBV7-7 to TRBJ2-2, with D tentatively TRBD2 (5 bases). The CDR3 loop spans 15 amino acids. Germline CDR1 reads SSHAT; CDR2 reads FNYEAQ (reference sequence).

The V call is TRBV7-2, the J call TRBJ1-5; 7 bases are a match to TRBD1. V lost 3 bases, J lost 8 bases, and 10 bases stayed unmatched. The CDR3 runs 15 residues. Germline CDR1 SGHTA, CDR2 FQGNSA. The CDR3 here is CASSLGSGQNKPQHF. The CDR3 nucleotides are TGTGCCAGCAGCTTGGGGTCGGGACAGAATAAGCCCCAGCATTTT. Full variable domain (remainder filled in from reference TRBV7-2 and TRBJ1-5): GAGVSQSPSNKVTEKGKDVELRCDPISGHTALYWYRQSLGQGLEFLIYFQGNSAPDKSGLPSDRFSAERTGGSVSTLTIQRTQQEDSAVYLCASSLGSGQNKPQHFGDGTRLSIL.

In its sample, this clone was seen a few times. The chain couples TRBV19 to TRBJ1-5, with D hard to call. The CDR3 length is 15 residues. Germline lookup yields CDR1 LNHDA and CDR2 SQIVND (reference sequence). V was trimmed by 3 bases and J by 2 bases, leaving 11 bases between them. CDR3 sequence (DNA): TGTGCCAGTAGTATCCCCCAGGTGGGCAATCAGCCCCAGCATTTT. It translates to CASSIPQVGNQPQHF. The full variable domain, completed using reference TRBV19 and TRBJ1-5, is DGGITQSPKYLFRKEGQNVTLSCEQNLNHDAMYWYRQDPGQGLRLIYYSQIVNDFQKGDIAEGYSVSREKKESFPLTVTSAQKNPTAFYLCASSIPQVGNQPQHFGDGTRLSIL.

The rearrangement joins TRBV7-8 to TRBJ2-7, with a tentative D call TRBD1 (6 bases). V was clipped by 5 bases and J by 2 bases, with 13 bases between them. Germline CDR1 SGHVS, CDR2 FQNEAQ. This CDR3 comprises 14 residues. The DNA of the CDR3 is TGTGCCAGCAGCGCCGGGACACATACCTACGAGCAGTACTTC. It specifies CASSAGTHTYEQYF.

The rearrangement uses TRBV12-2 and TRBJ2-4; TRBD2, the table's D call, lacks a check against the DNA. TRBV12-2 is recorded as a pseudogene. CDR3 length: 17 residues. The CDR3 spells CASRSGTSGLAKNIQYF. CDR3 nucleotides: TGTGCAAGTCGCTCCGGGACTAGCGGCTTAGCCAAAAACATTCAGTACTTC.

The rearrangement links TRBV30 to TRBJ1-1, with D uncertain. The CDR3 consists of 12 residues. Germline CDR1 GTSNPN, CDR2 SVGIG (reference sequence). V lost 4 bases, J lost 5 bases, and 11 bases lay in between. CDR3 loop: CAWTAAGTEAFF. DNA of the CDR3: TGTGCCTGGACAGCCGCGGGGACTGAAGCTTTCTTT.

The V and J genes are TRBV7-9 and TRBJ2-3; D may match TRBD1 or TRBD2 (5 bases each). The CDR3 totals 12 residues. Germline V CDR1 and CDR2: SEHNR, FQNEAQ (reference sequence). The V end was cut by 6 bases, the J end by 6 bases, with 10 bases between. The CDR3 is CASSPEGDTQYF. CDR3 sequence (DNA): TGTGCCAGCAGTCCCGAGGGGGATACGCAGTATTTT.

This clone was observed a few times. V is TRBV18 and J is TRBJ1-4, with 8 nucleotides matching TRBD1. The CDR3 runs 16 residues. Germline CDR1 and CDR2: KGHSH and LQKENI. J gave up 5 bases and V 4 bases, and 9 bases lay outside the gene matches. The CDR3: CASSRDRKGMNEKLFF. CDR3 DNA: TGTGCCAGCTCACGGGACAGGAAGGGTATGAATGAAAAACTGTTTTTT.

The chain links TRBV6-5 to TRBJ2-2; no clear D gene. Germline CDR1 reads MNHEY; CDR2 reads SVGAGI. The CDR3 spans 13 residues. Trimming pared 6 bases from V and 6 bases from J, leaving 11 bases between. The CDR3 region has the DNA TGTGCCAGCAGCACGAGTTCGGCCGGGGAGCTGTTTTTT. The encoded protein is CASSTSSAGELFF.

This clone was counted a single time. The chain joins TRBV4-1 to TRBJ1-5, with 7 bases fitting TRBD1. Trimming removed 4 bases from V and 2 bases from J; junction bases left unmatched: 2. Germline loops: CDR1 MGHRA, CDR2 YSYEKL. The length of the CDR3 is 14 residues. The CDR3 sequence: CASSPDRGNQPQHF. CDR3 in DNA: TGCGCCAGCAGCCCAGACAGGGGCAATCAGCCCCAGCATTTT.

This clone has just a few counts. The chain links TRBV2 to TRBJ1-6; D not resolved. Trimming pared 7 bases from V and 7 bases from J, leaving 14 bases between. From germline, CDR1 is SNHLY and CDR2 FYNNEI. The CDR3 is 14 amino acids. The CDR3 reads CASTIGRQNSPLHF. The CDR3 DNA sequence: TGTGCCAGCACCATAGGACGTCAAAATTCACCCCTCCACTTT.

The chain joins TRBV6-5 to TRBJ1-5; D perhaps matches TRBD1 (5 bases). CDR1 MNHEY and CDR2 SVGAGI come from the germline V gene. The CDR3 spans 15 residues. Trimming stripped 6 bases from V and 2 bases from J, with 14 bases between. In DNA form, the CDR3 reads TGTGCCAGCAGAACGGGGACGGATGGCAATCAGCCCCAGCATTTT. Its translation: CASRTGTDGNQPQHF.

The V call is TRBV28, the J call TRBJ2-5; D may match TRBD1 or TRBD2 (7 bases each). Germline V CDR1 and CDR2: MDHEN, SYDVKM. The CDR3 loop spans 14 amino acids. V lost 2 bases, J lost 5 bases, and 12 bases lay in between. The CDR3 is CASSLDQGGETQYF. The CDR3 DNA reads as TGTGCCAGCAGTTTAGACCAGGGGGGGGAGACCCAGTACTTC.

This clone appeared a few times. This chain links TRBV7-2 with TRBJ1-5, with a weak D call TRBD1 (6 bases). Trimming pared 3 bases from V and 4 bases from J, leaving 7 bases between. The CDR3 has 13 amino acids. Germline assignment: CDR1 SGHTA and CDR2 FQGNSA. CDR3 loop: CASSFDRNQPQHF. The CDR3 nucleotides are TGTGCCAGCAGCTTCGACAGGAATCAGCCCCAGCATTTT.

The chain carries TRBV5-1 and TRBJ2-7, with 11 positions matching TRBD2. The CDR3 length is 14 residues. Germline lookup yields CDR1 SGHRS and CDR2 YFSETQ. J lost 0 bases, V lost 5 bases, and 1 base had no gene match. In nucleotides, the CDR3 is TGCGCCAGCAGACTAGCGGGGGACTCCTACGAGCAGTACTTC. It translates to CASRLAGDSYEQYF.

The chain couples TRBV27 to TRBJ1-4, with D possibly being TRBD1 (6 bases). Germline V gene lookup returns CDR1 MNHEY and CDR2 SMNVEV (reference sequence). Trimming shortened V by 4 bases and J by 7 bases, and 16 bases separated the two germline ends. This CDR3 region has 15 residues. This CDR3 reads CASSSYREDGEKLFF. The CDR3 DNA reads as TGTGCCAGCAGTTCTTACAGGGAGGATGGTGAAAAACTGTTTTTT.

This sequence joins TRBV30 and TRBJ1-1; TRBD1 matches at 10 bases. J was trimmed by 4 bases and V by 1 base; bases with no gene match: 9. CDR1 GTSNPN and CDR2 SVGIG come from the germline V gene (reference sequence). This CDR3 contains 16 residues. Written as DNA, the CDR3 is TGTGCCTGGAGTGCCGGGACAGGGGTGTCCCTCACTGAAGCTTTCTTT. This encodes CAWSAGTGVSLTEAFF.

This clone has just one count. The gene calls are TRBV6-1 and TRBJ1-5; D not resolved. The CDR3 extends over 14 amino acids. Germline-derived CDR1 and CDR2 are MNHNS and SASEGT. V gave up 1 base and J gave up 0 bases, with 4 bases separating them. The CDR3 region has the DNA TGTGCCAGCAGTGAAGTCTATAGCAATCAGCCCCAGCATTTT. It specifies CASSEVYSNQPQHF.

The chain's CDR3 is CASSLGSGSLYGYTF. CDR3 DNA: TGTGCCAGCAGCTTAGGTTCGGGCAGTCTTTATGGCTACACCTTC. V usage is TRBV7-9 and J usage is TRBJ1-2; D call uncertain. V shed 1 base and J shed 5 bases, with 14 bases lying between them. The CDR3 extends over 15 amino acids. Germline lookup yields CDR1 SEHNR and CDR2 FQNEAQ (reference sequence).

This clone was counted a single time. Germline is not matched at one junction end, which may reflect a read error. This chain joins TRBV4-1 and TRBJ1-4, with D tentatively TRBD1 (5 bases). The CDR3 length is 15 residues. Per germline, CDR1 MGHRA and CDR2 YSYEKL. Here the CDR3 DNA reads TGCGCCAGCAGCCAGGTCCGGGGGACGGTTGAAAGACTGTTTTTT. Amino acid sequence: CASSQVRGTVERLFF.

The chain carries TRBV7-2 and TRBJ2-1, with 7 bases identical to TRBD1. Germline trimming cut 1 base from V and 9 bases from J; bases unmatched to any gene: 6. The germline V gene encodes CDR1 SGHTA and CDR2 FQGNSA. The CDR3 has 14 amino acids. Written as DNA, the CDR3 is TGTGCCAGCAGCTTAGGGGACAGTTTCTCTGAGCAGTTCTTC. Translating gives CASSLGDSFSEQFF.

This clone came up once. The chain combines TRBV27 with TRBJ2-6; 9 bases are a match to TRBD1. This CDR3 is built from 19 residues. After removal of 5 bases from V and 2 bases from J, the junction contained 13 bases not matched to a gene. Germline CDR1 and CDR2: MNHEY and SMNVEV (reference sequence). CDR3: CASSPGTGRSEPGANVLTF. In nucleotides, the CDR3 is TGTGCCAGCAGTCCCGGGACAGGGAGATCGGAACCTGGGGCCAACGTCCTGACTTTC.

The chain employs TRBV6-5 and TRBJ1-1, with D uncertain. Germline-derived CDR1 and CDR2 are MNHEY and SVGAGI. Trimming cost V 8 bases and J 5 bases, with 9 bases left between them. CDR3 size: 11 residues. The CDR3 region has the DNA TGTGCCAGCCTACGGGATACTGAAGCTTTCTTT. It translates to CASLRDTEAFF.

The V gene is TRBV2, the J gene TRBJ2-2, with D possibly matching TRBD2 (6 bases). Germline V lookup: CDR1 SNHLY, CDR2 FYNNEI. Trimming removed 3 bases at V and 0 bases at J, with 17 bases between. This CDR3 has 18 amino acids. The CDR3 sequence: CASSDWVGGIPNTGELFF. CDR3 bases: TGTGCCAGCAGTGATTGGGTGGGAGGCATACCGAACACCGGGGAGCTGTTTTTT.

The genes are TRBV4-1 and TRBJ2-1; D may be TRBD1 (5 bases). The CDR3 loop spans 14 amino acids. CDR1 is MGHRA and CDR2 is YSYEKL in the germline V gene. V shed 8 bases and J shed 4 bases, with 15 bases lying between them. CDR3 coding DNA: TGCGCCAGCCCACCATCGACAGTTTACAATGAGCAGTTCTTC. Protein sequence: CASPPSTVYNEQFF.